This T cell receptor (beta chain) comes out of a study of blood T cell repertoires in COVID-19. Study in general: COVID-19 samples from acute and convalescent phases originated in the United States, Italy and Spain. From T cells, B-cell-depleted T cells, or PBMCs came the material, which was cDNA or gDNA.

Authors' methods: Estimation of nucleated cell counts relied on the amplification of reference gene primers. TCRdb's table, derived via immunoSEQ multiplex PCR, lists solely in-frame clones and lacks some. Clone size and V and J calls were adopted from that table, with D and trimming inferred from the DNA. This table holds 150,000 to 200,000 clones, more than 70% found once. Germline-derived CDR1 and CDR2 are LNHDA and SQIVND (reference sequence). Trimming at V came to 5 bases and at J to 4 bases, leaving 6 bases not matched to a gene. CDR3 size: 14 residues. This chain uses TRBV19 with TRBJ1-2; the match to TRBD1 covers 8 bases. This TCR was recovered from a woman aged 60-75 years with acute or convalescent COVID-19. The sequenced sample was peripheral blood. Written as DNA, the CDR3 is TGTGCCAGTAGTTCGGACAGGGTTAGCTATGGCTACACCTTC. Its translation: CASSSDRVSYGYTF. Full variable domain (remainder filled in from reference TRBV19 and TRBJ1-2): DGGITQSPKYLFRKEGQNVTLSCEQNLNHDAMYWYRQDPGQGLRLIYYSQIVNDFQKGDIAEGYSVSREKKESFPLTVTSAQKNPTAFYLCASSSDRVSYGYTFGSGTRLTVV.